The 27 T cell receptor beta chains presented below share a single source sample, sequenced in a study of blood T cell repertoires in COVID-19. Only in-frame clones appear in the TCRdb table, and some are missing; sequencing was by immunoSEQ multiplex PCR. Among about 140,000 clones listed, 85% were seen once. Input material: PBMCs or T cells enriched from blood (not recorded which). These receptors all stem from a middle-aged woman who had recovered from COVID-19.

The rearrangement joins TRBV5-1 to TRBJ1-1; 8 bases are a match to TRBD1. CDR1 is SGHRS, CDR2 YFSETQ, per germline. The ends lost 0 bases at V and 6 bases at J; junction bases unmatched: 7. The CDR3 is 15 amino acids. Written as DNA, the CDR3 is TGCGCCAGCAGCTTGGACGTGACAGGGGTGGCTGAAGCTTTCTTT. It translates to CASSLDVTGVAEAFF.

This sequence joins TRBV25-1 and TRBJ1-4; D possibly corresponds to TRBD1 (6 bases). The V gene lost 5 bases and the J gene lost 0 bases, with 13 bases spanning the gap. Germline V gene data show CDR1 as MGHDK and CDR2 as SYGVNS. This CDR3 region has 16 residues. DNA of the CDR3: TGTGCCAGCAGTCCCGGTTCAGGGGCAACTAATGAAAAACTGTTTTTT. Encoded protein: CASSPGSGATNEKLFF.

This clone was observed a single time. The chain uses TRBV11-3 and TRBJ2-1; 7 nucleotides line up with TRBD2. With 5 bases clipped from V and 9 bases from J, the junction kept 16 bases outside the gene matches. This CDR3 region has 16 residues. The germline V gene encodes CDR1 SGHNT and CDR2 YENEEA. The CDR3 nucleotides are TGTGCCAGCAGCCCGGGGGGTGGCGGGACGATTCGTGAGCAGTTCTTC. Translated, it gives CASSPGGGGTIREQFF.

To note about this clone: A read error may account for a junction end that differs from germline. This chain joins TRBV5-1 and TRBJ1-2; perhaps TRBD1 as D (6 bases). There are 15 residues in the CDR3. Germline V gene data show CDR1 as SGHRS and CDR2 as YFSETQ. The CDR3 bases are TGCGCCAGCAGCTTCACAGGGAGAGGCGGGTATGACTACACCTTC. Translation: CASSFTGRGGYDYTF.

This chain joins TRBV14 and TRBJ2-7; no firm D call. V gave up 5 bases and J gave up 0 bases, with 14 bases separating them. Germline CDR1 SGHDN, CDR2 FVKESK. The CDR3 loop spans 15 amino acids. In nucleotides, the CDR3 is TGTGCCAGCAGCTCAATCCAGGTCCCCTCCTACGAGCAGTACTTC. Encoded protein: CASSSIQVPSYEQYF.

V gene TRBV5-6 combines with J gene TRBJ2-1; D may be TRBD2 (6 bases). Germline-derived CDR1 and CDR2 are SGHDT and YYEEEE. This CDR3 region has 12 residues. Trimming took 4 bases from V and 8 from J, leaving 10 bases between them. CDR3 sequence (DNA): TGTGCCAGCAGCCCTTCGGGGGATGAGCAGTTCTTC. Translated: CASSPSGDEQFF.

This clone was picked up a small number of times. The J gene is TRBJ2-1, the V gene TRBV24-1; weak D call: TRBD1 (6 bases). Germline loops: CDR1 KGHDR, CDR2 SFDVKD. The CDR3 is 15 residues long. V was pared by 3 bases and J by 5 bases, with 13 bases between. The CDR3 bases are TGTGCCACCAGTGATCCATTAACAGGGAACAATGAGCAGTTCTTC. It yields the protein CATSDPLTGNNEQFF.

The gene calls are TRBV6-1 and TRBJ2-7, with TRBD2 matching over 9 bases. The CDR3 contains 15 residues. V lost 2 bases, J lost 3 bases, and 5 bases stayed unmatched. Per the germline V gene, CDR1 is MNHNS and CDR2 is SASEGT. The CDR3 DNA reads TGTGCCAGCAGTGAATCTAGCGGGGCGCTCTACGAGCAGTACTTC. Translating it yields CASSESSGALYEQYF.

The chain employs TRBV6-5 and TRBJ1-6; TRBD1 aligns across 8 bases. Germline V gene data show CDR1 as MNHEY and CDR2 as SVGAGI. V lost 7 bases, J lost 9 bases, and 11 bases stayed unmatched. The CDR3 is made up of 15 amino acids. The CDR3 DNA is TGTGCCAGCACTCAGGGGGCCCGGGGGAGTTCACCCCTCCACTTT. Protein product: CASTQGARGSSPLHF.

The chain links TRBV3-1 (or the pseudogene TRBV3-2) to TRBJ1-3; the D is unclear. V dropped 4 bases and J dropped 4 bases, with 17 bases sitting between them. The CDR3 consists of 16 residues. The germline V gene encodes CDR1 LGHDT and CDR2 YNNKEL (reference sequence). CDR3 DNA: TGTGCCAGCAGCCCCAGTAATAGAGGAGGCGGAAACACCATATATTTT. Encoded protein: CASSPSNRGGGNTIYF.

This clone was detected only once. The chain is built from TRBV5-4 and TRBJ2-6; D might be TRBD2 (6 bases). V shed 0 bases and J shed 2 bases, with 6 bases lying between them. The CDR3 spans 15 residues. In germline, CDR1 is SGHNT, CDR2 YYREEE (reference sequence). CDR3 bases: TGTGCCAGCAGCTTGGGGGGGGCTGGGGCCAACGTCCTGACTTTC. This sequence encodes CASSLGGAGANVLTF.

J is TRBJ1-1 and V is TRBV7-8; TRBD1 is a possible D gene (5 bases). Trimming pared 2 bases from V and 3 bases from J, leaving 10 bases between. CDR1 and CDR2 from the germline V gene are SGHVS and FQNEAQ. The CDR3 extends over 14 amino acids. The CDR3 spells CASSLREGDTEAFF. In DNA, the CDR3 is TGTGCCAGCAGCTTAAGGGAAGGGGACACTGAAGCTTTCTTT.

This chain uses TRBV7-9 with TRBJ2-2, with D possibly TRBD1 on 5 matching bases. The CDR3 consists of 16 residues. V lost 5 bases and J lost 0, with 13 bases in between. The germline gives CDR1 SEHNR, CDR2 FQNEAQ (reference sequence). CDR3 bases: TGTGCCAGCAGCCCCAGGGCGGTGGCGAACACCGGGGAGCTGTTTTTT. Translation gives CASSPRAVANTGELFF.

The chain joins TRBV6-6 to TRBJ1-2; D might be TRBD1 (5 bases). Germline assignment: CDR1 MNHNY and CDR2 SVGAGI (reference sequence). The V end lost 6 bases, the J end lost 5 bases, and 13 bases lay between the germline ends. The CDR3 covers 13 residues. The chain's CDR3 is CASRRRGAYGYTF. CDR3 in DNA: TGTGCCAGCAGAAGGAGGGGCGCGTATGGCTACACCTTC.

This chain uses TRBV10-3 with TRBJ2-1; TRBD2 aligns across 8 bases. The ends lost 6 bases at V and 7 bases at J; junction bases unmatched: 11. This CDR3 is 15 amino acids long. Per the germline V gene, CDR1 is ENHRY and CDR2 is SYGVKD. The CDR3 DNA follows: TGTGCCATCAGGGGACTAGGTCGAGCTCGGAATGAGCAGTTCTTC. Translated, it gives CAIRGLGRARNEQFF.

This clone was counted a few times. The chain recombines TRBV4-1 with TRBJ1-2; D is perhaps TRBD1 (6 bases). This CDR3 has 15 amino acids. Trimming took off 3 bases at V and 7 bases at J, with 18 bases between the two ends. Germline V CDR1 and CDR2: MGHRA, YSYEKL. CDR3 sequence (DNA): TGCGCCAGCAGCCATAGCCCCGACAGGACGTCTGGCTACACCTTC. Protein sequence: CASSHSPDRTSGYTF.

This clone was found once. The chain recombines TRBV18 with TRBJ1-1, with D perhaps TRBD1 (6 bases). The germline V and J ends were trimmed by 4 bases and 5 bases, with 14 bases remaining between them. Germline lookup yields CDR1 KGHSH and CDR2 LQKENI. The CDR3 is 14 residues long. This CDR3 is CASSQAGAGTEAFF. The CDR3, as DNA: TGTGCCAGCTCACAAGCGGGGGCTGGAACTGAAGCTTTCTTT.

The V and J genes are TRBV27 and TRBJ1-4, with 7 bases fitting TRBD1. Germline V gene data show CDR1 as MNHEY and CDR2 as SMNVEV (reference sequence). The CDR3 sequence is 13 residues long. The V and J ends lost 3 bases and 11 bases, in that order; junction bases with no gene match: 6. CDR3 nucleotide sequence: TGTGCCAGCAGTTTGGATACAGGGGACAAACTGTTTTTT. Amino acids: CASSLDTGDKLFF.

This rearrangement joins TRBV3-1 (or the pseudogene TRBV3-2) to TRBJ1-1; no clear D. Germline V lookup: CDR1 LGHDT, CDR2 YNNKEL (reference sequence). V gave up 1 base and J gave up 0 bases, with 6 bases separating them. This CDR3 is 14 amino acids long. CDR3 in DNA: TGTGCCAGCAGCCAAGGACAAATGAACACTGAAGCTTTCTTT. Protein sequence: CASSQGQMNTEAFF.

V usage is TRBV5-6 and J usage is TRBJ2-7; 11 bases fit TRBD1. Looked up from germline, CDR1 is SGHDT and CDR2 is YYEEEE. V trimming: 0 bases; J trimming: 7 bases; junction bases outside the gene matches: 3. This CDR3 is built from 14 residues. The CDR3 loop is CASSLVGTGGEQYF. The CDR3 region has the DNA TGTGCCAGCAGCTTGGTCGGGACAGGGGGGGAGCAGTACTTC.

The CDR3 protein is CASRWSGREADTQYF. CDR3 bases: TGTGCCAGCAGGTGGAGCGGGAGGGAGGCAGATACGCAGTATTTT. The chain links TRBV13 to TRBJ2-3, with 10 bases that match TRBD2. The V gene's germline CDR1 is PRHDT and CDR2 FYEKMQ (reference sequence). Trimming at V came to 6 bases and at J to 4 bases, leaving 7 bases not matched to a gene. CDR3 length: 15 amino acids. The variable domain in full, with the rest retrieved from reference TRBV13 and TRBJ2-3, is AAGVIQSPRHLIKEKRETATLKCYPIPRHDTVYWYQQGPGQDPQFLISFYEKMQSDKGSIPDRFSAQQFSDYHSELNMSSLELGDSALYFCASRWSGREADTQYFGPGTRLTVL.

The chain recombines TRBV15 with TRBJ2-7, with 9 bases identical to TRBD1. V lost 6 bases and J lost 6; bases outside the gene matches: 9. CDR1 LNHNV and CDR2 YYDKDF come from the germline V gene (reference sequence). The CDR3 is 14 residues long. The CDR3 loop reads CATRRDRADLEQYF. CDR3 nucleotide sequence: TGTGCCACCAGGCGGGACAGGGCCGACCTCGAGCAGTACTTC.

The CDR3 DNA sequence: TGTGCCAGTAGTATGGAGTGGAATCAGCCCCAGCATTTT. Translated, it gives CASSMEWNQPQHF. The rearrangement links TRBV19 to TRBJ1-5, with D unclear. V dropped 3 bases and J dropped 4 bases, with 7 bases sitting between them. The germline V gene encodes CDR1 LNHDA and CDR2 SQIVND (reference sequence). The CDR3 has 13 residues.

This chain uses TRBV6-1 with TRBJ1-1; 7 bases are shared with TRBD1. The junction had 4 bases not matched to a gene; V was cut back by 3 bases and J by 0 bases. The CDR3 is made up of 15 amino acids. CDR1 and CDR2 (germline): MNHNS, SASEGT. The CDR3 region has the DNA TGTGCCAGCAGTGATGGGACAGCTCTGAACACTGAAGCTTTCTTT. Protein: CASSDGTALNTEAFF.

V gene TRBV5-6 combines with J gene TRBJ2-1; 8 nucleotides align to TRBD2. CDR1 and CDR2 (germline): SGHDT, YYEEEE. J was trimmed by 1 base and V by 4 bases; bases with no gene match: 7. There are 16 residues in the CDR3. This CDR3 reads CASSETTSASYNEQFF. In DNA form, the CDR3 reads TGTGCCAGCAGCGAAACGACTAGCGCATCCTACAATGAGCAGTTCTTC.

The chain is built from TRBV14 and TRBJ2-7, with TRBD2 matching over 7 bases. This CDR3 spans 15 amino acids. The J segment lost 3 bases and the V segment lost 2 bases, leaving 7 bases of the junction unmatched. Germline-derived CDR1 and CDR2 are SGHDN and FVKESK. In DNA form, the CDR3 reads TGTGCCAGCAGCCAAAGAAGGGACTATTACTACGAGCAGTACTTC. Translation gives CASSQRRDYYYEQYF. The entire variable domain, with the rest obtained from reference TRBV14 and TRBJ2-7, is as follows: EAGVTQFPSHSVIEKGQTVTLRCDPISGHDNLYWYRRVMGKEIKFLLHFVKESKQDESGMPNNRFLAERTGGTYSTLKVQPAELEDSGVYFCASSQRRDYYYEQYFGPGTRLTVT.

V and J are TRBV14 and TRBJ1-1; 8 bases line up with TRBD1. V lost 4 bases and J lost 1; bases outside the gene matches: 5. Germline CDR1 and CDR2: SGHDN and FVKESK. The CDR3 has 15 residues. CDR3 loop: CASSLYGTGNTEAFF. The CDR3 DNA is TGTGCCAGCAGCCTTTACGGGACAGGGAACACTGAAGCTTTCTTT.